These 12 T cell receptor beta chains originate from one sample sequenced in a study of yellow fever vaccine responses in identical twins. TCRdb reanalysed the RT-PCR reads using MiXCR and keeps one entry per CDR3 protein. The sample records 20,000 to 25,000 distinct CDR3 sequences, around four fifths being singletons. The material was T cells from blood (PBMCs), unsorted or a sorted subset (not recorded which), obtained before or after yellow fever vaccination (not recorded which). The receptors derive from a woman aged 18-35 years who received the yellow fever vaccine.

V and J are TRBV20-1 and TRBJ1-6; TRBD1 might be the D (5 bases). Germline CDR1 reads DFQATT; CDR2 reads SNEGSKA (reference sequence). V dropped 6 bases and J dropped 9 bases, with 15 bases sitting between them. This CDR3 region has 13 residues. CDR3 bases: TGCAGTGCCTGGGATAGGGGAGTTTCACCCCTCCACTTT. Its translation: CSAWDRGVSPLHF.

This chain links TRBV2 with TRBJ2-2; 8 bases match TRBD1. V lost 6 bases, J lost 6 bases, and 6 bases stayed unmatched. The CDR3 has 14 residues. Per the germline V gene, CDR1 is SNHLY and CDR2 is FYNNEI. CDR3 bases: TGTGCCAGCAGCGTGTACAGGGGGGCCGGGGAGCTGTTTTTT. Translation: CASSVYRGAGELFF.

This clonotype has only one observation. The chain uses TRBV27 and TRBJ2-7, with D hard to call. V lost 1 base, J lost 3 bases, and 4 bases lay in between. Germline values: CDR1 MNHEY, CDR2 SMNVEV (reference sequence). The CDR3 length is 12 residues. The CDR3 nucleotides are TGTGCCAGCAGTTTATTGTTCTACGAGCAGTACTTC. Amino acid sequence: CASSLLFYEQYF.

This rearrangement joins TRBV11-2 to TRBJ2-1; D is tentatively TRBD1 or TRBD2 (5 bases each). Per the germline V gene, CDR1 is SGHAT and CDR2 is FQNNGV. V was clipped by 6 bases and J by 5 bases, with 8 bases between them. The CDR3 runs to 12 residues. Here the CDR3 reads CASRGVDNEQFF. The CDR3 nucleotides read TGTGCCAGCAGGGGGGTGGACAATGAGCAGTTCTTC.

The rearrangement uses TRBV29-1 and TRBJ2-5; either TRBD1 or TRBD2 may supply D (5 bases each). The CDR3 consists of 11 residues. Germline V lookup: CDR1 SQVTM, CDR2 ANQGSEA. V lost 7 bases and J lost 5, with 11 bases in between. CDR3 sequence (DNA): TGCAGCGGAGCCTGGGGGGAGACCCAGTACTTC. Its protein product is CSGAWGETQYF.

This clonotype was recorded a few times. The rearrangement links TRBV2 to TRBJ2-3; 9 nucleotides align to TRBD2. The CDR3 length is 14 residues. The germline gives CDR1 SNHLY, CDR2 FYNNEI. V lost 6 bases, J lost 5 bases, and 6 bases stayed unmatched. CDR3 bases: TGTGCCAGCAGGGCGGGACTAGCCGTAGATACGCAGTATTTT. Translated: CASRAGLAVDTQYF.

The V call is TRBV13, the J call TRBJ1-2; TRBD1 agrees at 9 bases. Germline CDR1 reads PRHDT; CDR2 reads FYEKMQ (reference sequence). With V trimmed by 6 bases and J by 2 bases, 4 bases remained unmatched. The CDR3 consists of 14 residues. CDR3 sequence (DNA): TGTGCCAGCAGACCGACAGGGGGGAACTATGGCTACACCTTC. Translating gives CASRPTGGNYGYTF.

This clonotype was seen a handful of times. The V call is TRBV29-1, the J call TRBJ2-1, with D uncertain. Germline assignment: CDR1 SQVTM and CDR2 ANQGSEA. CDR3 length equals 10 residues. With 4 bases removed from V and 10 bases from J, the gap between germline ends came to 8 bases. CDR3 amino acids: CSVGTREQFF. The CDR3 DNA sequence: TGCAGCGTTGGAACGCGGGAGCAGTTCTTC.

The rearrangement joins TRBV12-3 or TRBV12-4 to TRBJ1-1; D perhaps matches TRBD1 (5 bases). The V end was cut by 3 bases, the J end by 4 bases, with 15 bases between. This CDR3 comprises 15 residues. The CDR3 spells CASSFSEAGGTEAFF. Written as DNA, the CDR3 is TGTGCCAGCAGTTTCTCTGAGGCGGGGGGCACTGAAGCTTTCTTT.

This chain uses TRBV11-2 with TRBJ2-7; a possible D gene is TRBD1 (6 bases). V was pared by 4 bases and J by 2 bases, with 12 bases between. Germline V gene lookup returns CDR1 SGHAT and CDR2 FQNNGV. This CDR3 is 14 amino acids long. CDR3 in DNA: TGTGCCAGCAGCTATCACGGACAGACCTACGAGCAGTACTTC. Translation gives CASSYHGQTYEQYF.

The chain links TRBV6-5 to TRBJ2-1; the D call may be TRBD1 or TRBD2 (5 bases each). This CDR3 has 16 amino acids. Trimming left V 4 bases short and J 0 bases short, with 13 bases between. Germline V gene sequence: CDR1 MNHEY, CDR2 SVGAGI. CDR3 region: CASSSSGRSSYNEQFF. The CDR3 bases are TGTGCCAGCAGTTCCTCGGGACGGAGCTCCTACAATGAGCAGTTCTTC.

The gene calls are TRBV5-1 and TRBJ2-6; no definite D call. Germline lookup yields CDR1 SGHRS and CDR2 YFSETQ. CDR3 size: 16 residues. Trimming removed 2 bases at V and 1 base at J, with 10 bases between. CDR3 in DNA: TGCGCCAGCAGCTTCGGCAGCCCATCTGGGGCCAACGTCCTGACTTTC. Protein: CASSFGSPSGANVLTF. The whole variable domain, filled in from reference TRBV5-1 and TRBJ2-6, reads KAGVTQTPRYLIKTRGQQVTLSCSPISGHRSVSWYQQTPGQGLQFLFEYFSETQRNKGNFPGRFSGRQFSNSRSEMNVSTLELGDSALYLCASSFGSPSGANVLTFGAGSRLTVL.